These 15 T cell receptor beta chains came from one sample sequenced in a study of T cells in Graves' hyperthyroidism and ophthalmopathy. It was RNA transcripts that yielded the amplified TCR beta CDR3 regions. The primer set for the first-round RT-PCR of the TCR CDR3 was HTBI. Each CDR3 protein is one row after TCRdb ran MiXCR on the multiplex PCR reads. The profile shows more than 600,000 distinct CDR3 sequences, roughly 15% of them singletons. The specimen sequenced was blood. Every receptor here comes from a man between 18 and 29 years old with Graves' hyperthyroidism.

This clonotype has just a few counts. In nucleotides, the CDR3 is TGTGCCAGCAGTTTAGACCTAGTCGCGGCCGAGCAGTACTTC. Its translation is CASSLDLVAAEQYF. This chain connects TRBV12-3 or TRBV12-4 to TRBJ2-7; D unclear. This CDR3 contains 14 residues. Trimming shortened V by 1 base and J by 6 bases, and 13 bases separated the two germline ends.

In its sample, this clonotype was seen many times. The chain employs TRBV20-1 and TRBJ2-7; no clear D gene. The CDR3 sequence is 12 residues long. Trimming shortened V by 1 base and J by 1 base, and 5 bases separated the two germline ends. In germline, CDR1 is DFQATT, CDR2 SNEGSKA (reference sequence). DNA of the CDR3: TGCAGTGCTAGAGCGGGTTCCTACGAGCAGTACTTC. Translating it yields CSARAGSYEQYF.

This clonotype is a singleton in its sample. CDR3 region: CSARGTGISEAFF. The CDR3, as DNA: TGCAGTGCTAGGGGCACAGGGATCAGTGAAGCTTTCTTT. The rearrangement links TRBV20-1 to TRBJ1-1; D may be TRBD1 (6 bases). CDR1 and CDR2 (germline): DFQATT, SNEGSKA (reference sequence). The V end was cut by 3 bases, the J end by 7 bases, with 15 bases between. The CDR3 contains 13 residues.

In its sample, this clonotype was seen a few times. The chain joins TRBV7-2 to TRBJ2-3; no clear D. Germline values: CDR1 SGHTA, CDR2 FQGNSA. V dropped 6 bases and J dropped 2 bases, with 18 bases sitting between them. The CDR3 sequence is 16 residues long. The CDR3 spells CASSSFPAHITDTQYF. As DNA, the CDR3 is TGTGCCAGCAGTTCCTTCCCTGCTCATATCACAGATACGCAGTATTTT.

This clonotype was seen only a few times. This chain connects TRBV2 to TRBJ2-7; perhaps TRBD2 as D (7 bases). The germline V gene has CDR1 SNHLY and CDR2 FYNNEI. Trimming removed 6 bases from V and 3 bases from J, with 18 bases in between. The CDR3 is 15 residues long. CDR3 DNA sequence: TGTGCCAGCAGCGAGGGGGGGACTACAGGCTACGAGCAGTACTTC. This translates into CASSEGGTTGYEQYF.

There are a few counts of this clonotype. The chain uses TRBV27 and TRBJ2-7; no clear D. CDR1 is MNHEY and CDR2 is SMNVEV in the germline V gene (reference sequence). V was clipped by 0 bases and J by 6 bases, with 12 bases between them. CDR3 size: 14 residues. The CDR3 sequence is CASSLSIRPGEQYF. CDR3 nucleotide sequence: TGTGCCAGCAGTTTATCGATAAGGCCGGGCGAGCAGTACTTC.

This clonotype occurred a few times. V gene TRBV6-1 combines with J gene TRBJ2-2, with 7 bases fitting TRBD1. The CDR3 contains 15 residues. V dropped 7 bases and J dropped 4; count of bases not matched to a gene: 9. Looked up from germline, CDR1 is MNHNS and CDR2 is SASEGT. In DNA, the CDR3 is TGTGCCAGCAACAAACAGGGGCGCGGCACCGGGGAGCTGTTTTTT. Protein: CASNKQGRGTGELFF.

The sample holds a few counts of this clonotype. The J gene is TRBJ1-2, the V gene TRBV24-1; D not certain. Between the trimmed V and J ends, which lost 3 bases and 4 bases, there was a span of 11 bases. The CDR3 totals 14 residues. The germline CDR1 and CDR2 sequences are KGHDR and SFDVKD. CDR3 in amino acids: CATSDDGFGYGYTF. The CDR3 DNA reads as TGTGCCACCAGTGATGATGGCTTCGGCTATGGCTACACCTTC.

Many counts were recorded for this clonotype. The chain couples TRBV9 to TRBJ1-4; D may be TRBD1 (6 bases). CDR3 length: 15 residues. With 5 bases removed from V and 8 bases from J, the gap between germline ends came to 19 bases. CDR1 and CDR2 from the germline V gene are SGDLS and YYNGEE. Written as DNA, the CDR3 is TGTGCCAGCAGTTTATCGACCCAGGGGAACGAAAAACTGTTTTTT. Its translation: CASSLSTQGNEKLFF.

The chain couples TRBV4-1 to TRBJ2-7; 10 positions match TRBD1. Losses at the gene ends were 2 bases for V and 4 bases for J; bases not matched to a gene: 8. Germline-derived CDR1 and CDR2 are MGHRA and YSYEKL. This CDR3 is 16 amino acids long. The CDR3: CASSQRETGGKYEQYF. CDR3 nucleotide sequence: TGCGCCAGCAGCCAAAGGGAGACAGGGGGCAAATACGAGCAGTACTTC.

This clonotype was observed at least ten times. The gene calls are TRBV30 and TRBJ2-5; D remains unclear. The CDR3 is made up of 14 amino acids. Trimming removed 2 bases at V and 4 bases at J, with 14 bases between. Germline lookup yields CDR1 GTSNPN and CDR2 SVGIG (reference sequence). The CDR3 nucleotides read TGTGCCTGGAGTCTCGGTATGGTAGGAGAGACCCAGTACTTC. Protein product: CAWSLGMVGETQYF. The complete variable domain, with remaining parts taken from reference TRBV30 and TRBJ2-5, reads SQTIHQWPATLVQPVGSPLSLECTVEGTSNPNLYWYRQAAGRGLQLLFYSVGIGQISSEVPQNLSASRPQDRQFILSSKKLLLSDSGFYLCAWSLGMVGETQYFGPGTRLLVL.

This clonotype has more than one count but fewer than ten. V is TRBV20-1 and J is TRBJ1-1; perhaps TRBD1 as D (5 bases). The germline CDR1 and CDR2 sequences are DFQATT and SNEGSKA (reference sequence). V was pared by 5 bases and J by 11 bases, with 18 bases between. This CDR3 region has 12 residues. CDR3 sequence: CSAGTGPYGAFF. The DNA for the CDR3 is TGCAGTGCTGGTACAGGCCCCTACGGGGCTTTCTTT.

This clonotype has ten or more counts. V and J are TRBV15 and TRBJ2-5, with D perhaps TRBD2 (5 bases). Trimming removed 0 bases at V and 5 bases at J, with 16 bases between. The CDR3 contains 16 residues. Germline loops: CDR1 LNHNV, CDR2 YYDKDF (reference sequence). In nucleotides, the CDR3 is TGTGCCACCAGCAGAGAAAACTCGGGCTGGAGGGAGACCCAGTACTTC. It specifies CATSRENSGWRETQYF.

This chain links TRBV5-1 with TRBJ2-2; perhaps TRBD1 as D (6 bases). Trimming stripped 0 bases from V and 5 bases from J, with 17 bases between. The CDR3 length is 17 residues. In germline, CDR1 is SGHRS, CDR2 YFSETQ. This CDR3 is CASSLESPDSSTGELFF. The CDR3 bases are TGCGCCAGCAGCTTGGAAAGTCCGGACAGCTCAACCGGGGAGCTGTTTTTT. Full variable domain (outside the CDR3, taken from reference TRBV5-1 and TRBJ2-2): KAGVTQTPRYLIKTRGQQVTLSCSPISGHRSVSWYQQTPGQGLQFLFEYFSETQRNKGNFPGRFSGRQFSNSRSEMNVSTLELGDSALYLCASSLESPDSSTGELFFGEGSRLTVL.

This clonotype was picked up a small number of times. The CDR3 DNA reads TGCAGTGCTAAGATGACAGGGGGGTCAGGGCCCCAGCATTTT. Encoded protein: CSAKMTGGSGPQHF. This chain connects TRBV20-1 to TRBJ1-5; 9 nucleotides line up with TRBD1. Trimming cost V 4 bases and J 9 bases; bases outside gene matches: 10. Germline CDR1 is DFQATT and CDR2 is SNEGSKA (reference sequence). This CDR3 spans 14 amino acids.